Below, one T cell receptor beta chain is given with its context. V was cut by 4 bases and J by 5 bases, with 14 bases left in between. In germline, CDR1 is MNHEY, CDR2 SVGAGI. The CDR3 runs to 14 residues. Using immunoSEQ multiplex PCR, the repertoire was profiled, and TCRdb retains in-frame clones only, with some absent. The sample records 30,000 or so clones, over 80% being singletons. These data originate in a study of blood T cell repertoires in COVID-19. Turning to the study itself: In each case, the material was cDNA or gDNA derived from T cells, B-cell-depleted T cells, or PBMCs.

The specimen was peripheral blood. The rearrangement links TRBV6-5 to TRBJ2-5; a weak D match, TRBD2 (5 bases). This receptor was identified in a human donor in a cohort sampled during active COVID-19. The CDR3 reads CASSSGRSGETQYF. As DNA, the CDR3 is TGTGCCAGCAGTTCCGGACGTTCGGGGGAGACCCAGTACTTC.